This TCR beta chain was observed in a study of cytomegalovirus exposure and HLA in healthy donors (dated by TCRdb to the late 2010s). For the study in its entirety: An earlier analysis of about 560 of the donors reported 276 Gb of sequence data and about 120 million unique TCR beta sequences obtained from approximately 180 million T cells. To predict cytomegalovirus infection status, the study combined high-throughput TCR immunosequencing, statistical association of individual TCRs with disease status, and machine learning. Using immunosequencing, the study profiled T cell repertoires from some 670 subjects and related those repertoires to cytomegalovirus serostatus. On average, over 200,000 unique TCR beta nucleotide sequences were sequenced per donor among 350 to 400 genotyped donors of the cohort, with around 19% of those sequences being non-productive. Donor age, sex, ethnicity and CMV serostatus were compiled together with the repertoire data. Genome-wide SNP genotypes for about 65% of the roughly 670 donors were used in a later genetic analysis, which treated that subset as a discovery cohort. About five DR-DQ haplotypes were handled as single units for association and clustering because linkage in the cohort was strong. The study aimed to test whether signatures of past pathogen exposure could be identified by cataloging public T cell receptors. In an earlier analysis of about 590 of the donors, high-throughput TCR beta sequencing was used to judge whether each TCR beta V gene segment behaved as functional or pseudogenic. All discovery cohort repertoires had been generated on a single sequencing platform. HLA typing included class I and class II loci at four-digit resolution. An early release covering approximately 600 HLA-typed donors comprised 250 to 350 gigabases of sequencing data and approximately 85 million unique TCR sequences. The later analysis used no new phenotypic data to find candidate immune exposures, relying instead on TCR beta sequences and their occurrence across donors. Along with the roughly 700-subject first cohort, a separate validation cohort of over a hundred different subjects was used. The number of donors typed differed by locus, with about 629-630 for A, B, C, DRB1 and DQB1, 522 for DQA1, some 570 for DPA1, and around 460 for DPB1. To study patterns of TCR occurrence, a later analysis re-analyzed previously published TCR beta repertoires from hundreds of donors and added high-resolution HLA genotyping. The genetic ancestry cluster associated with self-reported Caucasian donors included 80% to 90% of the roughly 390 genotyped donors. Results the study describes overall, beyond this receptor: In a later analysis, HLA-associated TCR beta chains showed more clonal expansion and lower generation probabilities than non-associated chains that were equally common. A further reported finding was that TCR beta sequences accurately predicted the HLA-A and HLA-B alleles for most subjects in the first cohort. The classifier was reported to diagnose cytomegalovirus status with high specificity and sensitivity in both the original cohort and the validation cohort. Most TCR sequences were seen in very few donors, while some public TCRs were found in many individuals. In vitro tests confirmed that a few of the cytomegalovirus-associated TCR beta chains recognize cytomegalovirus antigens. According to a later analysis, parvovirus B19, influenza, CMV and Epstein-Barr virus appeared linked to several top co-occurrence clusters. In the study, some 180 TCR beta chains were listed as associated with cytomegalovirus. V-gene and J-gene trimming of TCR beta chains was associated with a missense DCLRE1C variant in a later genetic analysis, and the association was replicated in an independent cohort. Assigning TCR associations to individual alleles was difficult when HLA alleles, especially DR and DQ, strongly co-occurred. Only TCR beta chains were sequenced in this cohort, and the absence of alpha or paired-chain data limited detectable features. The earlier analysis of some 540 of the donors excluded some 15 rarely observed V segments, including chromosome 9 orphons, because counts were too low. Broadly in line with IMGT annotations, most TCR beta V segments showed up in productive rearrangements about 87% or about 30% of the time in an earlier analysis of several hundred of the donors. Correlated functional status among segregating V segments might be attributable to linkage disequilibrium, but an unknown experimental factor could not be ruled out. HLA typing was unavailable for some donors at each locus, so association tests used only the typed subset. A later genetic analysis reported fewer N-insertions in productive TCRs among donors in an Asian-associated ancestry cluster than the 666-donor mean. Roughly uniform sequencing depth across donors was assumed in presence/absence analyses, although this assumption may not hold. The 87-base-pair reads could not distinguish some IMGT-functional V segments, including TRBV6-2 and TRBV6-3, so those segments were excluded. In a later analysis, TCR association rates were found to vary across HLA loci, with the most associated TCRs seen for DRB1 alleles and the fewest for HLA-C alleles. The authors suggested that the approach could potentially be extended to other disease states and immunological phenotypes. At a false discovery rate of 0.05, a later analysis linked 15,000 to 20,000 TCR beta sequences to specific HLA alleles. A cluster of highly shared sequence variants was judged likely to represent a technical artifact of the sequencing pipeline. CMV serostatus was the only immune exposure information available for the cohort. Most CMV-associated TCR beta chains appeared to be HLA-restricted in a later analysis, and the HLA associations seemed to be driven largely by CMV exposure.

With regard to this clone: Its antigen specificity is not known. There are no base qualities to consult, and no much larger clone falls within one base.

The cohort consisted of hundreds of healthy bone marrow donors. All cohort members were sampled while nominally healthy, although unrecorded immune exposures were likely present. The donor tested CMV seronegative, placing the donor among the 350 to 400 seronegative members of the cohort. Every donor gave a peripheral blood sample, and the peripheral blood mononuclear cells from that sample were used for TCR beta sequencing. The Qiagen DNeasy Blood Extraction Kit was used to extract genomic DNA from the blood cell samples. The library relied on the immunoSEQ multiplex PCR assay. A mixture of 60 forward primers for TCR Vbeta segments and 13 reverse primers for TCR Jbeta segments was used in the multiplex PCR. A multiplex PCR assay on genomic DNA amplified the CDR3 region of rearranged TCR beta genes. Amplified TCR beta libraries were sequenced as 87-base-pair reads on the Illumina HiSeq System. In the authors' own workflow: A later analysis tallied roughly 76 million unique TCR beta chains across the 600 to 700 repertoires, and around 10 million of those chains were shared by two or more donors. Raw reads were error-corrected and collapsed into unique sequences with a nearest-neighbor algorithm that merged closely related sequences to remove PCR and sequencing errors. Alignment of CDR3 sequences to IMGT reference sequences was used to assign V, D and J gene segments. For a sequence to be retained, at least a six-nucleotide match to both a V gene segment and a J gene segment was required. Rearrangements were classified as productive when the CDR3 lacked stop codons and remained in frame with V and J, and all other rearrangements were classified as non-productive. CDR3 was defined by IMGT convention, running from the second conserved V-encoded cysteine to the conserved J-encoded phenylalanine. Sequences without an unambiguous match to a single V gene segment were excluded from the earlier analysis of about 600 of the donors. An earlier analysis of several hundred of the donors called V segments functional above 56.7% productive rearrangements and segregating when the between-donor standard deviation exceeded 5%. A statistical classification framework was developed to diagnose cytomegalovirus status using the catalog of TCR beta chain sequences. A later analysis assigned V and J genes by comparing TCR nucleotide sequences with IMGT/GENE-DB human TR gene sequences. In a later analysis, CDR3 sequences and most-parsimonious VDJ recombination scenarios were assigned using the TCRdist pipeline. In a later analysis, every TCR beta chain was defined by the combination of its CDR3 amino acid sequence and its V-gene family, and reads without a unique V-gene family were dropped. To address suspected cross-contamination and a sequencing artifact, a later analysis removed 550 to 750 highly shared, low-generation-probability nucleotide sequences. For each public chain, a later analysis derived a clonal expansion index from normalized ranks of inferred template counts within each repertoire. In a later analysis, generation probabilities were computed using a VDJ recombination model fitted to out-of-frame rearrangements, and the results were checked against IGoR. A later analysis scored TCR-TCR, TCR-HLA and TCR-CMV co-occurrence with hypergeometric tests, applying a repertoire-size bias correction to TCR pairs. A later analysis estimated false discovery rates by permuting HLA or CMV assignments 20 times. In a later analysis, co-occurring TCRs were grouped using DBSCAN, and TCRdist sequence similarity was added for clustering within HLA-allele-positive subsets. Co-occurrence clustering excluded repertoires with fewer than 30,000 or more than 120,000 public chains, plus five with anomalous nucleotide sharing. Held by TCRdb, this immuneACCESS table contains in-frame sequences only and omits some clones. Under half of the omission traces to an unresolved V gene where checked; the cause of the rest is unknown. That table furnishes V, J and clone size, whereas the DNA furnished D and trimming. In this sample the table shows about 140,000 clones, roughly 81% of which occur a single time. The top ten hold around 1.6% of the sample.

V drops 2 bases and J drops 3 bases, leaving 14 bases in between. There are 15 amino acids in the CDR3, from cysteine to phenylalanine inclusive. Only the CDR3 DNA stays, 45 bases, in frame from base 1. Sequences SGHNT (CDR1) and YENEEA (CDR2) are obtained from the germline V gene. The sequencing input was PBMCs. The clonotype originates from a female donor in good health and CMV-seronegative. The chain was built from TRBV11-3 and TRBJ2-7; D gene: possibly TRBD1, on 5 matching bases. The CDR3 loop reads CASSLISDRGYEQYF. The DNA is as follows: TGTGCCAGCAGCTTAATTTCCGACAGAGGCTACGAGCAGTACTTC.